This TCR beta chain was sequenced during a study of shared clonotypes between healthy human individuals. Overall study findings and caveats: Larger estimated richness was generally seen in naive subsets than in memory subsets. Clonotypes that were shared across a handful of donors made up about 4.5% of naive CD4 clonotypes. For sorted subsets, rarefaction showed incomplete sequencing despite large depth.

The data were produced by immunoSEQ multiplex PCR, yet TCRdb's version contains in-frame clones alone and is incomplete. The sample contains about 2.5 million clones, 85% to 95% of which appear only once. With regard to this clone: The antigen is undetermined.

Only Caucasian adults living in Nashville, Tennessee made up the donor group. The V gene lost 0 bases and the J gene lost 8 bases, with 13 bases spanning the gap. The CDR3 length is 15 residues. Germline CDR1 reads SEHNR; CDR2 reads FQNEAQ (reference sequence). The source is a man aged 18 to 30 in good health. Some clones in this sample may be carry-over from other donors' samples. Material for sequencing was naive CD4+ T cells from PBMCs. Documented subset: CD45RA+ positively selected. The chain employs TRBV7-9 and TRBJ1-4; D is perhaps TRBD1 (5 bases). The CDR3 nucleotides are TGTGCCAGCAGCTTAGCGCGGCCGGCAGGGGAAAAACTGTTTTTT. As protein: CASSLARPAGEKLFF.